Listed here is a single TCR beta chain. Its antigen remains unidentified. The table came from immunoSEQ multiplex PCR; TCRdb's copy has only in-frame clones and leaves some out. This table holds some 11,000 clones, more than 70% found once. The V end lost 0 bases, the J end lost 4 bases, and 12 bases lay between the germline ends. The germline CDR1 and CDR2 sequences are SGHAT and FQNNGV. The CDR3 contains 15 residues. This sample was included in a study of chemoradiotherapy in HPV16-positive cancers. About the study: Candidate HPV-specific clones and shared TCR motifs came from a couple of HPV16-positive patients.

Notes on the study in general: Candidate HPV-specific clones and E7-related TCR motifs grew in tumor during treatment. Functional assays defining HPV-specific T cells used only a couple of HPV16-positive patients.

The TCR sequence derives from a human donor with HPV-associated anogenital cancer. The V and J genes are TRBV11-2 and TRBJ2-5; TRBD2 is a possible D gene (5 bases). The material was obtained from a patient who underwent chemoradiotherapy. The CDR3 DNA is TGTGCCAGCAGCTTAGATTTGGCTAGCTTAGAGACCCAGTACTTC. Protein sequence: CASSLDLASLETQYF.